One and the same sample provided the 21 T cell receptor beta chains below, sequenced in a study of blood T cell repertoires in COVID-19. Sequencing used immunoSEQ multiplex PCR; TCRdb keeps in-frame clones, though not all of them. Among over 150,000 clones listed, about four fifths were seen once. Input material: PBMCs or T cells enriched from blood (not recorded which). The receptors here all came from a woman in her sixties or seventies who had recovered from COVID-19.

This rearrangement joins TRBV2 to TRBJ1-1; D gene uncertain. CDR3 length: 13 amino acids. V gave up 6 bases and J gave up 0 bases, with 8 bases separating them. Germline V CDR1 and CDR2: SNHLY, FYNNEI. The CDR3 coding sequence is TGTGCCAGCAGGAGGGTTATGAACACTGAAGCTTTCTTT. It codes for CASRRVMNTEAFF.

For the CDR3, the DNA is TGTGCTAGCCTCCCAGGACAGGCGAACACTGAAGCTTTCTTT. It is translated as CASLPGQANTEAFF. The rearrangement uses TRBV12-5 and TRBJ1-1, with TRBD1 matching over 7 bases. Germline values: CDR1 LGHNT, CDR2 FRNRAP. V was clipped by 9 bases and J by 1 base; unmatched bases: 8. This CDR3 is 14 amino acids long.

The gene calls are TRBV6-5 and TRBJ1-3, with D hard to call. This CDR3 comprises 14 residues. Deletions cut 7 bases from V and 1 base from J, with 11 bases between. Per germline, CDR1 MNHEY and CDR2 SVGAGI. This CDR3 reads CASTRGTSGNTIYF. CDR3 bases: TGTGCCAGCACGAGAGGCACGTCTGGAAACACCATATATTTT.

This chain uses TRBV2 with TRBJ1-6; D not resolved. Looked up from germline, CDR1 is SNHLY and CDR2 is FYNNEI. The V end was cut by 11 bases, the J end by 4 bases, with 12 bases between. This CDR3 contains 13 residues. CDR3 in amino acids: CAPRGGYNSPLHF. In DNA form, the CDR3 reads TGTGCCCCCCGCGGCGGATATAATTCACCCCTCCACTTT.

Turning to this clone: In the same sample, other DNA sequences code for this CDR3. The CDR3 DNA reads TGTGCCAGCAGTTACTCCACAGGGAACACTGAAGCTTTCTTT. Its translation: CASSYSTGNTEAFF. The chain couples TRBV6-5 to TRBJ1-1, with a tentative D call TRBD1 (5 bases). Germline V gene data show CDR1 as MNHEY and CDR2 as SVGAGI. The CDR3 runs 14 residues. Trimming removed 0 bases at V and 1 base at J, with 6 bases between.

The chain carries TRBV29-1 and TRBJ1-2; D ambiguous. Trimming took 0 bases from V and 1 from J, leaving 9 bases between them. CDR3 length equals 14 residues. Germline assignment: CDR1 SQVTM and CDR2 ANQGSEA. CDR3 DNA sequence: TGCAGCGTTGAAGACCTAGACGGTAACTATGGCTACACCTTC. This gives the protein CSVEDLDGNYGYTF.

The chain carries TRBV7-3 and TRBJ1-2; D gene ambiguous. From germline, CDR1 is SGHTA and CDR2 FQGTGA. The CDR3 spans 12 residues. V gave up 4 bases and J gave up 8 bases, with 11 bases separating them. In DNA form, the CDR3 reads TGTGCCAGCAGCTCCAGGAATAAGGGCTACACCTTC. It specifies CASSSRNKGYTF.

This sequence joins TRBV3-1 (or the pseudogene TRBV3-2) and TRBJ2-7, with D uncertain. Germline CDR1 and CDR2: LGHDT and YNNKEL (reference sequence). The CDR3 is 15 amino acids. V shed 3 bases and J shed 3 bases, with 15 bases lying between them. The CDR3 region has the DNA TGTGCCAGCAGCCAGCTAGTAACTCCTCACTACGAGCAGTACTTC. It yields the protein CASSQLVTPHYEQYF.

This rearrangement joins TRBV9 to TRBJ2-4; TRBD2 matches 13 bases. CDR1 and CDR2 (germline): SGDLS, YYNGEE. CDR3 length: 18 residues. V dropped 4 bases and J dropped 3; count of bases not matched to a gene: 10. CDR3 bases: TGTGCCAGCAGCATGAGGACTAGCGGGGGTTTCGACAAAAACATTCAGTACTTC. Amino acids: CASSMRTSGGFDKNIQYF.

The chain joins TRBV5-1 to TRBJ2-3, with D tentatively TRBD1 (5 bases). V was shortened by 1 base and J by 6 bases, with 6 bases between the two germline ends. The CDR3 length is 12 residues. Germline values: CDR1 SGHRS, CDR2 YFSETQ. The CDR3, as DNA: TGCGCCAGCAGCTTGTCAGGGGATACGCAGTATTTT. This gives the protein CASSLSGDTQYF.

The chain is built from TRBV9 and TRBJ2-3; 10 bases agree with TRBD2. V trimming: 3 bases; J trimming: 3 bases; junction bases outside the gene matches: 10. Per the germline V gene, CDR1 is SGDLS and CDR2 is YYNGEE. The CDR3 covers 17 residues. CDR3 in amino acids: CASSAGLLAGLTDTQYF. The CDR3 DNA sequence: TGTGCCAGCAGCGCGGGATTACTAGCGGGGTTAACAGATACGCAGTATTTT.

V gene TRBV5-6 combines with J gene TRBJ1-5; D uncertain. The CDR3 length is 14 residues. Trimming left V 2 bases short and J 1 base short, with 7 bases between. Germline CDR1 reads SGHDT; CDR2 reads YYEEEE. The CDR3 is CASSFSSSNQPQHF. The CDR3 DNA reads TGTGCCAGCAGCTTTTCATCAAGCAATCAGCCCCAGCATTTT. Full variable domain (missing parts from reference TRBV5-6 and TRBJ1-5): DAGVTQSPTHLIKTRGQQVTLRCSPKSGHDTVSWYQQALGQGPQFIFQYYEEEERQRGNFPDRFSGHQFPNYSSELNVNALLLGDSALYLCASSFSSSNQPQHFGDGTRLSIL.

The rearrangement uses TRBV25-1 and TRBJ2-5, with 9 bases lining up with TRBD2. Unmatched junction bases numbered 3, after V lost 5 bases and J lost 2 bases. This CDR3 spans 14 amino acids. The germline gives CDR1 MGHDK, CDR2 SYGVNS. CDR3 in DNA: TGTGCCAGCAGTCTAGCGGGAAGGCAAGAGACCCAGTACTTC. It codes for CASSLAGRQETQYF.

J is TRBJ1-5 and V is TRBV27; 7 nucleotides align to TRBD1. This CDR3 region has 17 residues. The germline gives CDR1 MNHEY, CDR2 SMNVEV (reference sequence). Trimming cost V 0 bases and J 12 bases; bases outside gene matches: 17. The chain's CDR3 is CASSLSYISGQTFGQHF. The DNA for the CDR3 is TGTGCCAGCAGTTTATCGTATATCTCGGGACAGACCTTCGGCCAGCATTTT.

The chain has TRBV9 and TRBJ1-2; D gene unclear. Germline V gene sequence: CDR1 SGDLS, CDR2 YYNGEE. This CDR3 has 14 amino acids. V was trimmed by 5 bases and J by 0 bases, leaving 11 bases between them. CDR3 DNA: TGTGCCAGCAGGGCGGGTGGATCTAACTATGGCTACACCTTC. This encodes CASRAGGSNYGYTF.

This clone is a singleton in its sample. The V gene is TRBV4-2, the J gene TRBJ1-2; TRBD1 is a possible D gene (5 bases). The germline V and J ends were trimmed by 3 bases and 1 base, with 9 bases remaining between them. The CDR3 length is 14 residues. Looked up from germline, CDR1 is LGHNA and CDR2 is YNFKEQ. CDR3 loop: CASSHAGGNYGYTF. In DNA, the CDR3 is TGTGCCAGCAGCCATGCGGGGGGTAACTATGGCTACACCTTC.

The V gene is TRBV27, the J gene TRBJ1-3, with 9 bases matching TRBD1. The CDR3 has 14 amino acids. CDR1 and CDR2 from the germline V gene are MNHEY and SMNVEV (reference sequence). The V gene end was trimmed by 5 bases and the J gene end by 4 bases; junction bases not matched to a gene: 3. This CDR3 reads CASSRTGVGNTIYF. The CDR3 DNA follows: TGTGCCAGCAGTCGGACAGGGGTGGGAAACACCATATATTTT.

This chain uses TRBV6-6 with TRBJ2-7; no definite D call. CDR1 and CDR2 (germline): MNHNY, SVGAGI (reference sequence). The V gene lost 0 bases and the J gene lost 0 bases, with 6 bases spanning the gap. The CDR3 totals 14 residues. The CDR3 protein is CASSYSTDSYEQYF. The CDR3 nucleotides read TGTGCCAGCAGTTACTCAACAGACTCCTACGAGCAGTACTTC.

The V and J genes are TRBV19 and TRBJ2-6, with TRBD1 matching 8 bases. Germline V gene lookup returns CDR1 LNHDA and CDR2 SQIVND (reference sequence). The CDR3 is made up of 18 amino acids. V shed 2 bases, J shed 0 bases, and the junction held 6 bases outside the gene matches. The CDR3 loop reads CASSIFWTGTSGANVLTF. CDR3 bases: TGTGCCAGTAGTATATTTTGGACAGGGACCTCTGGGGCCAACGTCCTGACTTTC.

V and J are TRBV24-1 and TRBJ1-4; maybe TRBD1 (6 bases). The CDR3 length is 15 residues. V lost 4 bases and J lost 4, with 12 bases in between. CDR1 is KGHDR and CDR2 is SFDVKD in the germline V gene. This CDR3 reads CATSDPRQVNEKLFF. The CDR3 DNA reads as TGTGCCACCAGTGACCCAAGACAGGTTAATGAAAAACTGTTTTTT.

The chain joins TRBV19 to TRBJ2-7; 8 nucleotides align to TRBD1. Germline CDR1 LNHDA, CDR2 SQIVND (reference sequence). J was trimmed by 5 bases and V by 4 bases; bases with no gene match: 10. This CDR3 is built from 15 residues. As DNA, the CDR3 is TGTGCCAGTAGTACCTCCGGGACAGGCCCTCACGAGCAGTACTTC. As protein: CASSTSGTGPHEQYF. Supplemented by reference TRBV19 and TRBJ2-7, the full variable domain reads DGGITQSPKYLFRKEGQNVTLSCEQNLNHDAMYWYRQDPGQGLRLIYYSQIVNDFQKGDIAEGYSVSREKKESFPLTVTSAQKNPTAFYLCASSTSGTGPHEQYFGPGTRLTVT.